The 2 T cell receptor beta chains below were found in one sample sequenced in a study of glioma-infiltrating T cells. The iRepertoire nested amplicon-rescue multiplex PCR amplified TCR alpha and beta CDR3s from RNA. MiXCR was run by TCRdb on the multiplex PCR reads, yielding one entry per CDR3 protein. The sample shows some 40,000 distinct CDR3 sequences, approximately 20% of them seen only once. Sequences were obtained from glioma tissue, nonneoplastic brain tissue, or PBMCs (not recorded which). Source of these receptors: a human donor with low-grade glioma or glioblastoma, undergoing nonglioma brain surgery, or in good health (not recorded which).

V and J are TRBV29-1 and TRBJ2-3, with D uncertain. The V end was cut by 3 bases, the J end by 3 bases, with 7 bases between. CDR3 length: 12 amino acids. Germline V lookup: CDR1 SQVTM, CDR2 ANQGSEA. The CDR3 region has the DNA TGCAGCGTTGATGAAGGTACAGATACGCAGTATTTT. Amino acid sequence: CSVDEGTDTQYF.

Regarding this clonotype: The germline gene is not matched at one end of the junction; a read error may be the cause. The V call is TRBV12-3 or TRBV12-4, the J call TRBJ2-1; TRBD1 agrees at 7 bases. The CDR3 spans 16 residues. The CDR3: CGSSKNPSTGRDEQFF. DNA for the CDR3: TGTGGCAGCAGTAAAAACCCCTCGACAGGGCGAGATGAGCAGTTCTTC.